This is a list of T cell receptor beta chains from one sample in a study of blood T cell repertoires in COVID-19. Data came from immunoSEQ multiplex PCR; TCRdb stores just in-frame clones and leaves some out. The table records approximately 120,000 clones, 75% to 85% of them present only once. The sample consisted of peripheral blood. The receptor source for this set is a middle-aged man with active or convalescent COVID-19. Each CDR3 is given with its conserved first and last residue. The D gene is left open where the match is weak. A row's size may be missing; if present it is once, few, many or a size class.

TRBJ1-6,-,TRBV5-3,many,TGTGCCAGAAGCCAGAGACAGCCCAATTCACCCCTCCACTTT,CARSQRQPNSPLHF
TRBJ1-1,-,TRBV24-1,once,TGTGCCACCAGTGATTTGTTAACTTTCATGGCTTTCTTT,CATSDLLTFMAFF
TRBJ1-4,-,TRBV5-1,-,TGCGCCAGCAGCTTGGTGGGGGCTCGGGATGAAAAACTGTTTTTT,CASSLVGARDEKLFF
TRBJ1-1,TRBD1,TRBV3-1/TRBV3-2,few,TGTGCCAGCAGCCTGGGACAGGGGCGCACTGAAGCTTTCTTT,CASSLGQGRTEAFF
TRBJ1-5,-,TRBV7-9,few,TGTGCCAGCAGCTTGGGGGCTGGTGAGCCCCAGCATTTT,CASSLGAGEPQHF
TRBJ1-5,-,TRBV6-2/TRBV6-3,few,TGTGCCAGCAGCCAAACGTCTATCAATCAGCCCCAGCATTTT,CASSQTSINQPQHF
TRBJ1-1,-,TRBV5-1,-,TGCGCCAGCAGCTACGGACAGATAAAGAACACTGAAGCTTTCTTT,CASSYGQIKNTEAFF
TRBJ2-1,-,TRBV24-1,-,TGTGCCACCAGTGTCCCAGGGGGGAATGAGCAGTTCTTC,CATSVPGGNEQFF
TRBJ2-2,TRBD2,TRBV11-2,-,TGTGCCAGCACCCGGACTAGCGGGGACCGAAGGAACGGGGAGCTGTTTTTT,CASTRTSGDRRNGELFF
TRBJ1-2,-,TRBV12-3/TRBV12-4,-,TGTGCCAGCAGCCTGACAGAGGCCTATGGCTACACCTTC,CASSLTEAYGYTF
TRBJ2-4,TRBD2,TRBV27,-,TGTGCCAGCAGTCCCGGGGGGGGAGTCAAAAACATTCAGTACTTC,CASSPGGGVKNIQYF
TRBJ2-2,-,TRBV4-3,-,TGCGCCAGCAGCCAAGTAGTTCCCGGGGAGCTGTTTTTT,CASSQVVPGELFF
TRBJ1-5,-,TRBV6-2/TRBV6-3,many,TGTGCCAGCAGTACCACAGGGTGGGAGCAGCCCCAGCATTTT,CASSTTGWEQPQHF
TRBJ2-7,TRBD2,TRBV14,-,TGTGCCAGCAGCCAACGGCCGTTTACGACTAGCGGGAGCGACGAGCAGTACTTC,CASSQRPFTTSGSDEQYF
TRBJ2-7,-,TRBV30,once,TGTGCCTGGAGTCGGTCATTCTCCTACGAGCAGTACTTC,CAWSRSFSYEQYF
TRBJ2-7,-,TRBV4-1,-,TGCGCCAGCAGCCAAGGGGGTGGGGGCGGCTACGAGCAGTACTTC,CASSQGGGGGYEQYF
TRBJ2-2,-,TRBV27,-,TGTGCCAGCAGTTTATTTCTCCCCACCGGGGAGCTGTTTTTT,CASSLFLPTGELFF
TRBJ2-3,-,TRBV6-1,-,TGTGCCAGCAGGGGTCTTCTCGGGGAAAGCGATACGCAGTATTTT,CASRGLLGESDTQYF
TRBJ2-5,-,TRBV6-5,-,TGTGCCAGCAGTTCGGGACAAAACCAAGAGACCCAGTACTTC,CASSSGQNQETQYF
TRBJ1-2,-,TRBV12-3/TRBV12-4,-,TGTGCCAGCAGTTTAGGCGCCTTCTATGGCTACACCTTC,CASSLGAFYGYTF
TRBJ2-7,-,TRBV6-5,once,TGTGCCAGCAGTTACAACCCTCCCCTAGTCGGCGAGCAGTACTTC,CASSYNPPLVGEQYF
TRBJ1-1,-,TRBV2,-,TGTGCCAGCAGTAAAGAACGGGGGAGCACTGAAGCTTTCTTT,CASSKERGSTEAFF
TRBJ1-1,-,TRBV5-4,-,TGTGCCAGCAGTCTCCCAGGAGGGGATGGTGAAGCTTTCTTT,CASSLPGGDGEAFF
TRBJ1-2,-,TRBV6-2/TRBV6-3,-,TGTGCCAGCAGTTACTCAGAGAACTATGGCTACACCTTC,CASSYSENYGYTF
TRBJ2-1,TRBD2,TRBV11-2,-,TGTGCCAGCAGCTTGAAGTTAGCGGGAGGGGCTATTCGCGGTGAGCAGTTCTTC,CASSLKLAGGAIRGEQFF
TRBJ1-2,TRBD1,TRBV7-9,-,TGTGCCAGCAGTGTAACCTGGGGACAGGAGGATGGCTACACCTTC,CASSVTWGQEDGYTF
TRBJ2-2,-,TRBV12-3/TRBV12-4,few,TGTGCCAGCAGGGCGGGGACCACCGGGGAGCTGTTTTTT,CASRAGTTGELFF
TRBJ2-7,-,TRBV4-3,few,TGCGCCAGCAGCCAAGGGACACCTACGGTCAACGAGCAGTACTTC,CASSQGTPTVNEQYF
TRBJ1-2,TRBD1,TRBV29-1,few,TGCAGCGTTGAATCCCCCTCGGACAGGGTTCATTACACCTTC,CSVESPSDRVHYTF
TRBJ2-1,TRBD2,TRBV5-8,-,TGTGCCAGCAGCTTGCGGGGGGAGAATGAGCAGTTCTTC,CASSLRGENEQFF
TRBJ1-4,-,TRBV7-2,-,TGTGCCAGCAGCTTAGGGGCCATCGCAGGGGAAAAACTGTTTTTT,CASSLGAIAGEKLFF
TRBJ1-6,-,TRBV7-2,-,TGTGCCAGCAGCTTAGTTGCAGACACGAATTCACCCCTCCACTTT,CASSLVADTNSPLHF
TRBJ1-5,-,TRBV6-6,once,TGTGCCAGCAGTTACTCAGAGGACAATCAGCCCCAGCATTTT,CASSYSEDNQPQHF
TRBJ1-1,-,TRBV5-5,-,TGTGCCAGCAGCTTGCCGGGACTGACTGAAGCTTTCTTT,CASSLPGLTEAFF
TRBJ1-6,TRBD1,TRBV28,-,TGTGCCAGCTGCAACAGGGGTGAATCCTATAATTCACCCCTCCACTTT,CASCNRGESYNSPLHF
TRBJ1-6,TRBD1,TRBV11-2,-,TGTGCCAGCCAGGGGGGTGGTTCACCCCTCCACTTT,CASQGGGSPLHF
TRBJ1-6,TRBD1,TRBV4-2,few,TGTGCCAGCAGCCAATCGGACAGGGGGACGAATTCACCCCTCCACTTT,CASSQSDRGTNSPLHF
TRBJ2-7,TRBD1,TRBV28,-,TGTGCCAGCAGGGGACAGGGATCTACAACGGCCTACGGGCAGTACTTC,CASRGQGSTTAYGQYF
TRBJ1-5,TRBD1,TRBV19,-,TGTGCCAGTAACAGGGGCGATCAGCCCCAGCATTTT,CASNRGDQPQHF
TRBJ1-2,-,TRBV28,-,TGTGCCAGCACCTCTGGAGGGGACGGAAACTATGGCTACACCTTC,CASTSGGDGNYGYTF
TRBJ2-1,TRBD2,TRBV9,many,TGTGCCAGCAGCTCACGGACTAGCGGGAGCGATGAGCAGTTCTTC,CASSSRTSGSDEQFF
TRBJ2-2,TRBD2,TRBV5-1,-,TGCGCCAGCTTGGAGGGACTAGCGGGAGCCGGGGAGCTGTTTTTT,CASLEGLAGAGELFF
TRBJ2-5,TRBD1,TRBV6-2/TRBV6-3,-,TGTGCCAGCAGCCGAGGTTTGACAGGGACAGAGACCCAGTACTTC,CASSRGLTGTETQYF
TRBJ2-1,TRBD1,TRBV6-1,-,TGTGCCAGCAGTGTGCAGGGGGCAGCTTATTCCAATGAGCAGTTCTTC,CASSVQGAAYSNEQFF
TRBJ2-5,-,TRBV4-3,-,TGCGCCAGCAGCCAAGTCACGGGGGGCGCCGAGACCCAGTACTTC,CASSQVTGGAETQYF